Below, one T cell receptor (beta chain) is given with its context. The sample is drawn from a study of shared clonotypes between healthy human individuals. About the study: Aged 18 to 49, the donors were a couple of women and a few men.

Template for every sorted-subset replicate PCR totaled 200 to 250 ng DNA, approximately 30,000 T cell genomes. Repertoires were generated with immunoSEQ multiplex PCR, while TCRdb's copy carries only in-frame clones and drops some. This table holds about 1 million clones, 75% to 80% found once. The authors divided CD4+ cells into CD45RA+ naive and CD45RA-negative memory subsets. Sequencing was done on a sample of memory CD4+ T cells from PBMCs. Subset described: CD45RA-negative fraction. This TCR was sampled from a man in his late teens or twenties in good health. Some clones in this sample may be carry-over from other donors' samples.

CDR3 in DNA: TGCGCCAGCAGCTTTAGCGGGAGGGTTGGAGAGACCCAGTACTTC. It specifies CASSFSGRVGETQYF. The chain links TRBV5-1 to TRBJ2-5, with 11 positions matching TRBD2. The CDR3 is 15 amino acids. The V gene end was trimmed by 2 bases and the J gene end by 4 bases; junction bases not matched to a gene: 4. Germline CDR1 and CDR2: SGHRS and YFSETQ. Supplemented by reference TRBV5-1 and TRBJ2-5, the full variable domain reads KAGVTQTPRYLIKTRGQQVTLSCSPISGHRSVSWYQQTPGQGLQFLFEYFSETQRNKGNFPGRFSGRQFSNSRSEMNVSTLELGDSALYLCASSFSGRVGETQYFGPGTRLLVL.